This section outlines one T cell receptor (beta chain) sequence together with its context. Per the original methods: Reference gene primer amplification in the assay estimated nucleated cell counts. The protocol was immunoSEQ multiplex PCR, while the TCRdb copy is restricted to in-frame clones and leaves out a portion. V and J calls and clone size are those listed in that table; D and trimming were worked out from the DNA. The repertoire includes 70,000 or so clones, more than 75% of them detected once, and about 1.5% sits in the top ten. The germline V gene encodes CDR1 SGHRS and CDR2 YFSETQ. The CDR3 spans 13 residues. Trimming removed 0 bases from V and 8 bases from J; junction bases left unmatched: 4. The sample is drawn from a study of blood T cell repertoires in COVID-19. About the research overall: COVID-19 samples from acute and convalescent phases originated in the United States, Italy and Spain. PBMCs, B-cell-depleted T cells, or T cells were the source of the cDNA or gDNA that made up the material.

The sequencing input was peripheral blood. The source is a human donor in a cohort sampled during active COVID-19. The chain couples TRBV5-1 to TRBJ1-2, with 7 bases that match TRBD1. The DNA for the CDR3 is TGCGCCAGCAGCTTGGATAGGGGGCGAGGCTACACCTTC. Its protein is CASSLDRGRGYTF.